One and the same sample provided the 6 T cell receptor beta chains below, sequenced in a study of cytomegalovirus exposure and HLA in healthy donors. PCR involved 60 Vbeta and 13 Jbeta primers. Data came from immunoSEQ multiplex PCR; TCRdb stores just in-frame clones and leaves some out. The table has about 190,000 clones, around 86% seen once. The sequencing input was PBMCs. The receptors derive from a young man in good health and CMV-seronegative.

This sequence joins TRBV28 and TRBJ2-1; no clear D gene. Germline V CDR1 and CDR2: MDHEN, SYDVKM. This CDR3 spans 11 amino acids. V dropped 6 bases and J dropped 7 bases, with 7 bases sitting between them. The CDR3 nucleotides read TGTGCCAGCAGGTACAGTAATGAGCAGTTCTTC. This gives the protein CASRYSNEQFF.

This chain links TRBV6-5 with TRBJ1-5, with D maybe TRBD1 (5 bases). V dropped 5 bases and J dropped 3 bases, with 11 bases sitting between them. Germline V gives CDR1 MNHEY, CDR2 SVGAGI. CDR3 length equals 14 residues. CDR3 nucleotides: TGTGCCAGCAGTCTCGGGGGGACCAATCAGCCCCAGCATTTT. The encoded protein is CASSLGGTNQPQHF.

The genes are TRBV11-1 and TRBJ2-5, with 7 bases fitting TRBD2. V lost 3 bases and J lost 4; bases outside the gene matches: 11. This CDR3 spans 16 amino acids. CDR1 and CDR2 (germline): SGHAT, FQDESV (reference sequence). DNA of the CDR3: TGTGCCAGCAGCTTGGGTACGGGCGGGAGACTAGAGACCCAGTACTTC. This codes for CASSLGTGGRLETQYF.

The J gene is TRBJ2-3, the V gene TRBV28; TRBD2 agrees at 7 bases. The germline V gene has CDR1 MDHEN and CDR2 SYDVKM. The CDR3 length is 16 residues. Trimming took 3 bases from V and 2 from J; bases not matched to a gene: 8. CDR3 sequence reads: CASSFRSGSYTDTQYF. The CDR3, as DNA: TGTGCCAGCAGTTTCCGTAGCGGGTCTTACACAGATACGCAGTATTTT.

The chain has TRBV4-1 and TRBJ1-1; 8 bases fit TRBD1. Germline V gene lookup returns CDR1 MGHRA and CDR2 YSYEKL. This CDR3 comprises 16 residues. Germline trimming cut 1 base from V and 7 bases from J; bases unmatched to any gene: 11. CDR3 nucleotide sequence: TGCGCCAGCAGCCAAGTAACGCAGGGGGCGGATAGTGAAGCTTTCTTT. It yields the protein CASSQVTQGADSEAFF.

The chain recombines TRBV29-1 with TRBJ2-7; D is possibly TRBD1 (6 bases). Between the trimmed V and J ends, which lost 4 bases and 1 base, there was a span of 11 bases. This CDR3 is built from 13 residues. Germline V gene lookup returns CDR1 SQVTM and CDR2 ANQGSEA. CDR3 DNA: TGCAGCGTTGCCAGGGGCTTATCCTACGAGCAGTACTTC. This sequence encodes CSVARGLSYEQYF.